The clone carrying this T cell receptor (beta chain) was seen repeatedly, ten times or more. Its specificity is unknown. These data originate in a study of regulatory T cells in long-lasting Graves disease. Study results and caveats: Preferential use of TRBV28, TRBJ1-2 and TRBJ2-5 was seen in persistent disease.

Stated time point: newly diagnosed GD, antithyroid drugs for less than 3 months. PBMCs provided the RNA from which the TCR library was made. Arm-PCR of CDR3 regions with iRepertoire HTBI primers generated TCR beta libraries. TCRdb re-called the multiplex PCR reads through MiXCR, storing one row per CDR3 protein. The data show around 250,000 distinct CDR3 sequences, about 18% seen once. Germline V gene data show CDR1 as LNHNV and CDR2 as YYDKDF (reference sequence). The V gene lost 0 bases and the J gene lost 4 bases, with 13 bases spanning the gap. CDR3 length equals 16 residues. The data also belong to a second study, concerning T cells in Graves' hyperthyroidism and ophthalmopathy.

The source of this sequence is a woman aged 25 to 39 with Graves disease. V usage is TRBV15 and J usage is TRBJ1-3; no reliable D call. Sequenced here: peripheral blood mononuclear cells (PBMCs), sampled at new diagnosis, from a patient treated with antithyroid drugs. In nucleotides, the CDR3 is TGTGCCACCAGCAGAGATGGCCGGGAACGAGGAAACACCATATATTTT. This codes for CATSRDGRERGNTIYF.